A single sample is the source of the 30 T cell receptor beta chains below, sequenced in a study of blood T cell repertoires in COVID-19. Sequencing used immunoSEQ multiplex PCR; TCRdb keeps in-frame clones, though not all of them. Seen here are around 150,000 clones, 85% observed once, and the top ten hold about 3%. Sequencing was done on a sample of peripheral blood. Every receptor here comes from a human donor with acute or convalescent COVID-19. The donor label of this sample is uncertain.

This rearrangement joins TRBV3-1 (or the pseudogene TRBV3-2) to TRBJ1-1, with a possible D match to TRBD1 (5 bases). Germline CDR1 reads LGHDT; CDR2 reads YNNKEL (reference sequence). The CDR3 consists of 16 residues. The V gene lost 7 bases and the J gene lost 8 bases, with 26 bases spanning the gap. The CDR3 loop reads CASTLQGAGGGREAFF. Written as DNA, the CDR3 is TGTGCCAGCACCCTCCAGGGCGCCGGCGGTGGGAGGGAAGCTTTCTTT.

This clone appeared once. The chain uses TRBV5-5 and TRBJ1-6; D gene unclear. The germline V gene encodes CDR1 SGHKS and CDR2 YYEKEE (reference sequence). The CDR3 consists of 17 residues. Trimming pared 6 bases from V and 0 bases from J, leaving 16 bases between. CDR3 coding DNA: TGTGCCAGCAACCAGTTCAGTTTCTCCTCCTATAATTCACCCCTCCACTTT. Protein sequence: CASNQFSFSSYNSPLHF.

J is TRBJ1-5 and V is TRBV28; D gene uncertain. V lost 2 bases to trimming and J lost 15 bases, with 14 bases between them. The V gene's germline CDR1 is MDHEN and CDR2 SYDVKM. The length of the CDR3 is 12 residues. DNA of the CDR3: TGTGCCAGCAGTTTAGGTAGGGAGTTGAGGCATTTT. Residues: CASSLGRELRHF.

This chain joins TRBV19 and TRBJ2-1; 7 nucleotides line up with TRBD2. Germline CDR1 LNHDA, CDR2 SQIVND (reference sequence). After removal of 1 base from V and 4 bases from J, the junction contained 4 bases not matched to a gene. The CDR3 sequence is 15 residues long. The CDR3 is CASSIGLADYNEQFF. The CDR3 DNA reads TGTGCCAGTAGTATAGGGCTAGCGGATTACAATGAGCAGTTCTTC.

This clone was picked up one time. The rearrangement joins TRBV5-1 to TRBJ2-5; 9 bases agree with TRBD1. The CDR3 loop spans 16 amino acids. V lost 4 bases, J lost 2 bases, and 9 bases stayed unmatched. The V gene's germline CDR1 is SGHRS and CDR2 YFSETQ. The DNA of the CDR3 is TGCGCCAGCAGCGCCTCCGGGACAGGGTTACAAGAGACCCAGTACTTC. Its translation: CASSASGTGLQETQYF.

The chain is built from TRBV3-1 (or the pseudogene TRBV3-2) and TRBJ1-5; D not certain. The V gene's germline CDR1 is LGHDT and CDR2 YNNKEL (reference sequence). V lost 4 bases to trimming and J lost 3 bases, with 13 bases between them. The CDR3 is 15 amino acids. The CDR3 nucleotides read TGTGCCAGCAGCCGAGACCGACGGGACAATCAGCCCCAGCATTTT. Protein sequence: CASSRDRRDNQPQHF.

The CDR3 region has the DNA TGTGCCAGCAGCCCCAGCGGACTAGCGGGGGGTCCCTACGAGCAGTACTTC. It codes for CASSPSGLAGGPYEQYF. This rearrangement joins TRBV28 to TRBJ2-7; 14 positions match TRBD2. The CDR3 covers 17 residues. The junction had 9 bases not matched to a gene; V was cut back by 6 bases and J by 2 bases. CDR1 and CDR2 from the germline V gene are MDHEN and SYDVKM.

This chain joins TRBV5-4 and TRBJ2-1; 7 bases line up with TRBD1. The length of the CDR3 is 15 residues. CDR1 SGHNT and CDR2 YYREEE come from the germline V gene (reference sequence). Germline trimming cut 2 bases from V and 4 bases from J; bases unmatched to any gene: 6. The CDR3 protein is CASSLRPGQYNEQFF. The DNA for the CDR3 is TGTGCCAGCAGCTTAAGGCCGGGACAGTACAATGAGCAGTTCTTC.

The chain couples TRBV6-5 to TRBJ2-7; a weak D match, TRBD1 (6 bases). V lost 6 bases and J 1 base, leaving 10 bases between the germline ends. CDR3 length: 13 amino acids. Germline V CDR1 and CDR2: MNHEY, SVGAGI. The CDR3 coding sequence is TGTGCCAGCAGCCGGACAGCTTCCTACGAGCAGTACTTC. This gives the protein CASSRTASYEQYF.

DNA for the CDR3: TGTGCCACCGAAGACACAACCAGGAACACCGGGGAGCTGTTTTTT. As protein: CATEDTTRNTGELFF. This chain uses TRBV24-1 with TRBJ2-2; D is uncertain. The CDR3 is 15 residues long. Trimming removed 9 bases at V and 1 base at J, with 14 bases between. Germline V gene data show CDR1 as KGHDR and CDR2 as SFDVKD.

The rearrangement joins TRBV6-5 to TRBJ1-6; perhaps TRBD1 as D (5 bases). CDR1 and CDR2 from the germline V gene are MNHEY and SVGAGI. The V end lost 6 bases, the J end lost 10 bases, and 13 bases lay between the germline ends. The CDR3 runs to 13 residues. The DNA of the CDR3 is TGTGCCAGCAGCTGGACATTCAAATCACCCCTCCACTTT. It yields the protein CASSWTFKSPLHF.

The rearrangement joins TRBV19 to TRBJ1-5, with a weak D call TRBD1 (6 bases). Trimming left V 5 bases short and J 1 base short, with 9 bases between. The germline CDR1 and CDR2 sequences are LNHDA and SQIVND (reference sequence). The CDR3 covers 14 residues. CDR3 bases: TGTGCCAGTAGTCACAGGGTGAGCAATCAGCCCCAGCATTTT. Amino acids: CASSHRVSNQPQHF.

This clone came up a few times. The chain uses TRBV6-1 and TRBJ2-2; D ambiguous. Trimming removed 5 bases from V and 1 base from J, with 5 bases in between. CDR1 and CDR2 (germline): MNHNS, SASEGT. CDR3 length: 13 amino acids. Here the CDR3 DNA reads TGTGCCAGCAGTCAGATGAACACCGGGGAGCTGTTTTTT. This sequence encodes CASSQMNTGELFF.

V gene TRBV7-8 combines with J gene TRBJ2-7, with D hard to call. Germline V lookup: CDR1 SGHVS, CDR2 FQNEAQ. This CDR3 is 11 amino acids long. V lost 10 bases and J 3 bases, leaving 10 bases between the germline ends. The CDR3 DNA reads TGTGCCACCTCGGTTCACTACGAGCAGTACTTC. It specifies CATSVHYEQYF.

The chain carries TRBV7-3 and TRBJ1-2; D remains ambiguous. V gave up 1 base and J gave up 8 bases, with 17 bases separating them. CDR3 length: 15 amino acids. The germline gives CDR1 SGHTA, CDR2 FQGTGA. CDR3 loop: CASSLKLAPPWGYTF. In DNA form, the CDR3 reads TGTGCCAGCAGCTTAAAACTTGCCCCCCCCTGGGGCTACACCTTC.

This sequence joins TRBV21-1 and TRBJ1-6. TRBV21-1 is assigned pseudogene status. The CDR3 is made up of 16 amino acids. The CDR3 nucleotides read TGTGCCGACGCAAGGAGGGCGGGCCCCTATAATTCACCCCTCCACTTT. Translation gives CADARRAGPYNSPLHF.

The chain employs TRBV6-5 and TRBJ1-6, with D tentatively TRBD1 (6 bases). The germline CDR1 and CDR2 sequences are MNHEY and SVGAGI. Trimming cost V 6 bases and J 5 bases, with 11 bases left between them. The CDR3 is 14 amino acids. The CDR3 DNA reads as TGTGCCAGCAGCCCCACAGGGCATAATTCACCCCTCCACTTT. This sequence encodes CASSPTGHNSPLHF.

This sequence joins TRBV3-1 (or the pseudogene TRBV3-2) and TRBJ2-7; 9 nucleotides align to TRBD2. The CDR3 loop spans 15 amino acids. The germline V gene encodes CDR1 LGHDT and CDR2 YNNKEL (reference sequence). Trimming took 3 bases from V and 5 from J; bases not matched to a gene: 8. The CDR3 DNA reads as TGTGCCAGCAGCCAGCATGGCGGGGGGGCTAACGAGCAGTACTTC. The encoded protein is CASSQHGGGANEQYF.

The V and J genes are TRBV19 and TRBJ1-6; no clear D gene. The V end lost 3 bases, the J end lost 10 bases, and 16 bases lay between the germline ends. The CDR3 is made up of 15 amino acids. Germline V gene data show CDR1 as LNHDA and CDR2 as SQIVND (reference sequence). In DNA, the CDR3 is TGTGCCAGTAGTATCGAGGCACCCGGTAGCTCACCCCTCCACTTT. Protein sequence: CASSIEAPGSSPLHF.

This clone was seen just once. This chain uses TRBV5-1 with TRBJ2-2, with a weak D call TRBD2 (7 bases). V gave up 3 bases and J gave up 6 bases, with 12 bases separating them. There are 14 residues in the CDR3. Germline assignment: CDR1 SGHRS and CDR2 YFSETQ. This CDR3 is CASSSQGGAGELFF. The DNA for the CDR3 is TGCGCCAGCAGCTCCCAAGGGGGGGCCGGGGAGCTGTTTTTT.

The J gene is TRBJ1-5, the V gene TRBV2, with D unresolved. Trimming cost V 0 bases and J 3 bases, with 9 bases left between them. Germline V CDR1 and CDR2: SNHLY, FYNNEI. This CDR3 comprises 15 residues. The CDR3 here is CASSEAGISNQPQHF. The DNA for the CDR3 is TGTGCCAGCAGTGAAGCGGGCATTTCCAATCAGCCCCAGCATTTT.

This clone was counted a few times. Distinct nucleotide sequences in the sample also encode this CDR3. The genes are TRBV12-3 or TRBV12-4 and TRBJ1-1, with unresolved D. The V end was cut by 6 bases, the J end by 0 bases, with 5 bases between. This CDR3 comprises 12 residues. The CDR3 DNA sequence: TGTGCCAGCAGCCCTATGAACACTGAAGCTTTCTTT. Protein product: CASSPMNTEAFF.

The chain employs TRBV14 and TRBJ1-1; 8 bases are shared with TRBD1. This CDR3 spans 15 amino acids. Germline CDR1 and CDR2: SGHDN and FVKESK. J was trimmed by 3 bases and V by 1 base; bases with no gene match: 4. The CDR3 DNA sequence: TGTGCCAGCAGCCAAGGGACAGGGAGGTACACTGAAGCTTTCTTT. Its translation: CASSQGTGRYTEAFF. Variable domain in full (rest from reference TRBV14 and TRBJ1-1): EAGVTQFPSHSVIEKGQTVTLRCDPISGHDNLYWYRRVMGKEIKFLLHFVKESKQDESGMPNNRFLAERTGGTYSTLKVQPAELEDSGVYFCASSQGTGRYTEAFFGQGTRLTVV.

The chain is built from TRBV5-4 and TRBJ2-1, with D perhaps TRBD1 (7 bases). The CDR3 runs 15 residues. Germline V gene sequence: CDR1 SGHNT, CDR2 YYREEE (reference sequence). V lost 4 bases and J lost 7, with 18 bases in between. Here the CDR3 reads CASSGGTAPGNEQFF. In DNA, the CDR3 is TGTGCCAGCAGCGGAGGGACAGCCCCTGGGAATGAGCAGTTCTTC. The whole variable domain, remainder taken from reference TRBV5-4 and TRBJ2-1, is ETGVTQSPTHLIKTRGQQVTLRCSSQSGHNTVSWYQQALGQGPQFIFQYYREEENGRGNFPPRFSGLQFPNYSSELNVNALELDDSALYLCASSGGTAPGNEQFFGPGTRLTVL.

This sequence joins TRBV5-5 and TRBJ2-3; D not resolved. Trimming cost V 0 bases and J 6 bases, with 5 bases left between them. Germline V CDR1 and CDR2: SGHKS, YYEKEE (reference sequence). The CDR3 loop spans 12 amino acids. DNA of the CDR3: TGTGCCAGCAGCTTGGTCGGGGATACGCAGTATTTT. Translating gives CASSLVGDTQYF. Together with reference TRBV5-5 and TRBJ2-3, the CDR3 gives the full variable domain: DAGVTQSPTHLIKTRGQQVTLRCSPISGHKSVSWYQQVLGQGPQFIFQYYEKEERGRGNFPDRFSARQFPNYSSELNVNALLLGDSALYLCASSLVGDTQYFGPGTRLTVL.

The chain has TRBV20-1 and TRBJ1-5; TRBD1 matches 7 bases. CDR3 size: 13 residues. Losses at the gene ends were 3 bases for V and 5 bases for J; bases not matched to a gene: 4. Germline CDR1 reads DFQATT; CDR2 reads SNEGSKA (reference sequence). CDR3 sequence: CSASRDSDQPQHF. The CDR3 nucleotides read TGCAGTGCTAGTAGGGACAGTGATCAGCCCCAGCATTTT.

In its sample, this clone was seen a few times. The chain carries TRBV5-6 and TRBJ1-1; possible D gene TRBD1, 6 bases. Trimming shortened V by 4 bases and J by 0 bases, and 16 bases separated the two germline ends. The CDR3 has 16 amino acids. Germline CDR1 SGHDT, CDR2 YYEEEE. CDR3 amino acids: CASSPLTGHLNTEAFF. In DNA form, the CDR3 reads TGTGCCAGCAGCCCCCTGACGGGACACCTGAACACTGAAGCTTTCTTT. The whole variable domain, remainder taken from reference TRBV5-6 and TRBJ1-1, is DAGVTQSPTHLIKTRGQQVTLRCSPKSGHDTVSWYQQALGQGPQFIFQYYEEEERQRGNFPDRFSGHQFPNYSSELNVNALLLGDSALYLCASSPLTGHLNTEAFFGQGTRLTVV.

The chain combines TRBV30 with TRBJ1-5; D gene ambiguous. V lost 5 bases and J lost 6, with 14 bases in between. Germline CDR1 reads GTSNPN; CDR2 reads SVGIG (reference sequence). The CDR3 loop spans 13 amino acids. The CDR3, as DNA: TGTGCCTGGGAGACCCGAGCGGGTCAGCCCCAGCATTTT. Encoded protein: CAWETRAGQPQHF.

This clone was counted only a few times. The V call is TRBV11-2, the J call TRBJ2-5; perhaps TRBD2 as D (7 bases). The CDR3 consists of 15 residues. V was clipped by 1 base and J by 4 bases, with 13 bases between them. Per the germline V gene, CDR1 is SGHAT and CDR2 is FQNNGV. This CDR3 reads CASSLAGGPGETQYF. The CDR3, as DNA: TGTGCCAGCAGCTTAGCGGGGGGCCCGGGAGAGACCCAGTACTTC. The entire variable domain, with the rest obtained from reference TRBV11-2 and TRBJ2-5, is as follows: EAGVAQSPRYKIIEKRQSVAFWCNPISGHATLYWYQQILGQGPKLLIQFQNNGVVDDSQLPKDRFSAERLKGVDSTLKIQPAKLEDSAVYLCASSLAGGPGETQYFGPGTRLLVL.

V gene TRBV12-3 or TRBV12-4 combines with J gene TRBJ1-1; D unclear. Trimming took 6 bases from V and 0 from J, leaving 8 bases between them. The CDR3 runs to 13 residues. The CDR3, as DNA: TGTGCCAGCAGCGGTTTCATGAACACTGAAGCTTTCTTT. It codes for CASSGFMNTEAFF.